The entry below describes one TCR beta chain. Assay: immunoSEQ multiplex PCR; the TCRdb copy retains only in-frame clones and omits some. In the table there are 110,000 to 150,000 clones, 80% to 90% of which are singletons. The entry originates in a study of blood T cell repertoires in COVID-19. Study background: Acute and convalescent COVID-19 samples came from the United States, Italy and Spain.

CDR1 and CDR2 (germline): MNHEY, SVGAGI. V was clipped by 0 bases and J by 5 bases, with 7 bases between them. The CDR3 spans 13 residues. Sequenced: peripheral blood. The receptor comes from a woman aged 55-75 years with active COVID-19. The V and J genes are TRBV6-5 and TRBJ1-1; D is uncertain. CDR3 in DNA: TGTGCCAGCAGTTACTCCGGCGGGACTGAAGCTTTCTTT. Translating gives CASSYSGGTEAFF.